This is a list of T cell receptor beta chains from one sample in a study of blood T cell repertoires in COVID-19. Assay: immunoSEQ multiplex PCR; the TCRdb copy retains only in-frame clones and omits some. The data contain 240,000 or so clones, around four fifths of them singletons. Material: peripheral blood. These receptors were collected from a woman aged 55 to 70 with active or convalescent COVID-19. Each CDR3 is given with its conserved first and last residue. The D gene is left open where the match is weak. Part of the rows lack a size; the others show once, few, many or a class for expanded clones.

j_call v_call clone_size d_call cdr3_aa cdr3_nt
TRBJ1-3 TRBV14 - - CASRESGNTIYF TGTGCCAGCAGAGAGAGTGGAAACACCATATATTTT
TRBJ2-1 TRBV30 - - CAWVLGSSYNEQFF TGTGCCTGGGTTCTGGGGAGCTCCTACAATGAGCAGTTCTTC
TRBJ1-4 TRBV4-3 - - CASSQDLGVYEKLFF TGCGCCAGCAGCCAAGATTTAGGGGTTTATGAAAAACTGTTTTTT
TRBJ2-5 TRBV7-9 - - CASSSLGPRETQYF TGTGCCAGCAGCTCGCTGGGGCCCCGGGAGACCCAGTACTTC
TRBJ1-1 TRBV5-1 - - CASSGGQNTEAFF TGCGCCAGCAGTGGGGGACAAAACACTGAAGCTTTCTTT
TRBJ2-7 TRBV2 - TRBD2 CASTMGLAGIYEQYF TGTGCCAGCACCATGGGACTAGCGGGGATCTACGAGCAGTACTTC
TRBJ2-2 TRBV4-3 - TRBD1 CASSAHPGQGSTGELFF TGCGCCAGCAGCGCACACCCGGGACAGGGGAGCACCGGGGAGCTGTTTTTT
TRBJ1-2 TRBV3-1/TRBV3-2 - TRBD1 CASSPSNRQGGGYTF TGTGCCAGCAGCCCGTCGAACCGACAGGGGGGTGGCTACACCTTC
TRBJ2-3 TRBV4-1 - TRBD2 CASSPLNRGGAADTQYF TGCGCCAGCAGCCCTTTAAACCGCGGGGGGGCGGCAGATACGCAGTATTTT
TRBJ2-7 TRBV3-1/TRBV3-2 - TRBD2 CASSLGASGGTSYEQYF TGTGCCAGCAGCCTCGGGGCTAGCGGGGGGACCTCCTACGAGCAGTACTTC
TRBJ1-1 TRBV29-1 - - CSVGPPRVTNTEAFF TGCAGCGTTGGGCCTCCCAGGGTAACGAACACTGAAGCTTTCTTT
TRBJ2-7 TRBV6-1 few - CASSETRSEQYF TGTGCCAGCAGTGAAACCAGATCCGAGCAGTACTTC
TRBJ2-5 TRBV7-2 - - CASRSRGGGEQETQYF TGTGCCAGCAGATCCCGAGGCGGGGGCGAACAAGAGACCCAGTACTTC
TRBJ1-2 TRBV12-5 - - CASGQQTDYGYTF TGTGCTAGTGGTCAGCAGACTGACTATGGCTACACCTTC
TRBJ2-5 TRBV5-4 - - CASSLARGVEETQYF TGTGCCAGCAGCTTGGCGCGGGGTGTCGAAGAGACCCAGTACTTC
TRBJ1-1 TRBV5-6 - TRBD1 CASSRQGPEAFF TGTGCCAGCAGTCGACAGGGCCCTGAAGCTTTCTTT